The 12 T cell receptor beta chains given below trace back to one sample, sequenced in a study of T cell responses to AZD1222 COVID-19 vaccine. Data came from immunoSEQ multiplex PCR; TCRdb stores just in-frame clones and leaves some out. The sample shows roughly 150,000 clones, around nine tenths of them seen only once. The sequenced sample was peripheral blood, obtained on day 0 of AZD1222 vaccination. These receptors originate from an adult in good health.

CDR3 residues: CASSLTRLPDRGGTEAFF. The CDR3 nucleotides read TGTGCCAGCAGCTTAACCCGGCTCCCTGACAGGGGAGGCACTGAAGCTTTCTTT. The gene calls are TRBV11-2 and TRBJ1-1, with TRBD1 identical over 8 bases. Germline V lookup: CDR1 SGHAT, CDR2 FQNNGV. The junction had 15 bases not matched to a gene; V was cut back by 2 bases and J by 4 bases. The CDR3 sequence is 18 residues long.

The genes are TRBV7-9 and TRBJ1-2; D is unresolved. Trimming removed 4 bases at V and 6 bases at J, with 12 bases between. The CDR3 loop spans 13 amino acids. From germline, CDR1 is SEHNR and CDR2 FQNEAQ (reference sequence). The CDR3 is CASSSAGSDGYTF. Written as DNA, the CDR3 is TGTGCCAGCAGCTCCGCGGGGAGCGATGGCTACACCTTC.

Comment on this clone: Other DNA sequences within the sample encode an identical CDR3. V and J are TRBV25-1 and TRBJ2-7; D not resolved. Trimming pared 5 bases from V and 3 bases from J, leaving 5 bases between. The CDR3 is 11 residues long. Germline assignment: CDR1 MGHDK and CDR2 SYGVNS. For the CDR3, the DNA is TGTGCCAGCAGTCTTGGCTACGAGCAGTACTTC. Translation: CASSLGYEQYF.

The chain recombines TRBV6-5 with TRBJ1-1; no clear D gene. The CDR3 has 15 amino acids. Trimming stripped 6 bases from V and 6 bases from J, with 20 bases between. Per germline, CDR1 MNHEY and CDR2 SVGAGI. The chain's CDR3 is CASSLQRVLRAEAFF. CDR3 in DNA: TGTGCCAGCAGCTTACAGAGGGTATTGAGGGCTGAAGCTTTCTTT.

The V call is TRBV6-6, the J call TRBJ1-1; D perhaps matches TRBD1 (5 bases). CDR3 size: 15 residues. The V and J ends lost 5 bases and 4 bases respectively, with 17 bases between them. Germline V lookup: CDR1 MNHNY, CDR2 SVGAGI (reference sequence). The CDR3 coding sequence is TGTGCCAGCAGTCCCTCGATTTGGGGGGGCACTGAAGCTTTCTTT. The encoded protein is CASSPSIWGGTEAFF.

This clone is a singleton in its sample. The V call is TRBV20-1, the J call TRBJ2-7, with 8 bases aligning to TRBD2. With 3 bases clipped from V and 4 bases from J, the junction kept 5 bases outside the gene matches. CDR3 length equals 13 residues. Germline lookup yields CDR1 DFQATT and CDR2 SNEGSKA (reference sequence). The CDR3 sequence is CSASLAGGYEQYF. Written as DNA, the CDR3 is TGCAGTGCTAGTCTGGCGGGGGGATACGAGCAGTACTTC.

This chain uses TRBV7-3 with TRBJ1-1; no clear D. The ends were cut back, 5 bases at V and 4 bases at J, with 14 bases in the middle. Germline V CDR1 and CDR2: SGHTA, FQGTGA. This CDR3 spans 14 amino acids. Here the CDR3 DNA reads TGTGCCAGCAGCCCAGAACGGGGTACCACTGAAGCTTTCTTT. Translated, it gives CASSPERGTTEAFF.

V is TRBV2 and J is TRBJ2-1; TRBD1 agrees at 10 bases. V was pared by 7 bases and J by 7 bases, with 10 bases of the junction left unmatched. This CDR3 is built from 15 residues. Looked up from germline, CDR1 is SNHLY and CDR2 is FYNNEI. The CDR3 loop is CASKSMDRGGNEQFF. The CDR3 region has the DNA TGTGCCAGCAAATCGATGGACAGGGGGGGGAATGAGCAGTTCTTC. The full variable domain, in which reference TRBV2 and TRBJ2-1 provide the parts outside the CDR3, is EPEVTQTPSHQVTQMGQEVILRCVPISNHLYFYWYRQILGQKVEFLVSFYNNEISEKSEIFDDQFSVERPDGSNFTLKIRSTKLEDSAMYFCASKSMDRGGNEQFFGPGTRLTVL.

V is TRBV6-2 or TRBV6-3 and J is TRBJ1-6, with TRBD1 matching over 10 bases. Unmatched junction bases numbered 12, after V lost 4 bases and J lost 6 bases. CDR1 and CDR2 from the germline V gene are MNHEY and SVGEGT. This CDR3 is built from 18 residues. The CDR3 nucleotides are TGTGCCAGCAGTTCCAGAAGGGGACAGGGGCTAATTAATTCACCCCTCCACTTT. Translation gives CASSSRRGQGLINSPLHF.

The DNA for the CDR3 is TGTGCCAGCAGCGGGATGGGGGGAGAGACCCAGTACTTC. This sequence encodes CASSGMGGETQYF. The rearrangement joins TRBV5-4 to TRBJ2-5; the D gene is possibly TRBD2 (6 bases). The V end lost 4 bases, the J end lost 4 bases, and 11 bases lay between the germline ends. Germline assignment: CDR1 SGHNT and CDR2 YYREEE (reference sequence). This CDR3 has 13 amino acids.

The chain recombines TRBV7-9 with TRBJ2-1; TRBD2 matches at 13 bases. Unmatched junction bases numbered 8, after V lost 1 base and J lost 2 bases. CDR1 SEHNR and CDR2 FQNEAQ come from the germline V gene (reference sequence). The CDR3 loop spans 19 amino acids. The CDR3 here is CASSLGGLAGVVAYNEQFF. The DNA of the CDR3 is TGTGCCAGCAGCTTAGGAGGACTAGCGGGAGTCGTAGCCTACAATGAGCAGTTCTTC.

The chain couples TRBV5-1 to TRBJ1-2; D possibly corresponds to TRBD1 (5 bases). V lost 4 bases and J lost 8, with 9 bases in between. The CDR3 is 11 residues long. CDR1 is SGHRS, CDR2 YFSETQ, per germline. CDR3 DNA sequence: TGCGCCAGCAGCCGGGGGTTGGGCTACACCTTC. Amino acids: CASSRGLGYTF.